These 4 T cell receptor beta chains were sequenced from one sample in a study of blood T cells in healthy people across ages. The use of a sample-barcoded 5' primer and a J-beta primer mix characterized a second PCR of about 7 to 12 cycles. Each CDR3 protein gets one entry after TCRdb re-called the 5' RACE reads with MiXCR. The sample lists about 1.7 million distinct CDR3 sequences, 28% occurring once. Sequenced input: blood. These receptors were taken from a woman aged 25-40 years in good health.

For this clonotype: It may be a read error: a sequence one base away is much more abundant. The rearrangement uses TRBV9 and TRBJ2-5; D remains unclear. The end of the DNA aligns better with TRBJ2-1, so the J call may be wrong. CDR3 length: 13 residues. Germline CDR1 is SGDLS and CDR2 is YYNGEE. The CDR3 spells CASSANPQETQFF. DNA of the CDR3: TGTGCCAGCAGCGCAAACCCTCAAGAGACCCAGTTCTTC.

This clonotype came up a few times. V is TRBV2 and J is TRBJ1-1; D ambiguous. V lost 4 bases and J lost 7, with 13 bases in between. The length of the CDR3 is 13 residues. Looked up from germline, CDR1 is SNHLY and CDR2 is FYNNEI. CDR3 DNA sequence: TGTGCCAGCAGTGTGGGAGGCGAGGGTGAAGCTTTCTTT. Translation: CASSVGGEGEAFF.

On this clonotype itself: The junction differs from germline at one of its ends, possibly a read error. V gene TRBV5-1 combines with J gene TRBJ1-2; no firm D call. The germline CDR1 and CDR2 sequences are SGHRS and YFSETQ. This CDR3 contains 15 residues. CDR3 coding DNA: TGCGCCAACAGCTCCGGACCAATGGAGGCCTATGGCTACACCTTC. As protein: CANSSGPMEAYGYTF.

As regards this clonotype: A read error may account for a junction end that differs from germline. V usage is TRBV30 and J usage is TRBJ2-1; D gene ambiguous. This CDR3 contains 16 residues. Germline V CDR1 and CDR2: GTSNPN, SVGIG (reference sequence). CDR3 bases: TGTGCCAGTAGTATGGGATCTAGACTGTCCTCCAATGAGCAGTTCTTC. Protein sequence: CASSMGSRLSSNEQFF.